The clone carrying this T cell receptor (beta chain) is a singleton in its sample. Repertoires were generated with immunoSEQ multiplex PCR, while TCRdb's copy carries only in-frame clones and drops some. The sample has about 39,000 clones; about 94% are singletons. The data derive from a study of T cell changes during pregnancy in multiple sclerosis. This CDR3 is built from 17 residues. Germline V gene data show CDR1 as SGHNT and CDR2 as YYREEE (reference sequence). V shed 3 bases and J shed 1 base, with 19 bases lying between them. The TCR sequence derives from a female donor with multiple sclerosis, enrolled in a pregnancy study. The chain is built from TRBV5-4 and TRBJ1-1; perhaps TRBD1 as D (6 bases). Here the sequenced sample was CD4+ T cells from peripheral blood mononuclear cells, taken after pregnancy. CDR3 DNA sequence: TGTGCCAGCAGCTCGGTACAGGGCTCAATTCCGAACACTGAAGCTTTCTTT. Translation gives CASSSVQGSIPNTEAFF.